The 15 T cell receptor beta chains presented below share a single source sample, sequenced in a study of blood T cell repertoires in COVID-19. Some clones are missing from TCRdb's copy, which holds only in-frame ones; the method was immunoSEQ multiplex PCR. This sample yields some 87,000 clones, of which almost 95% are seen a single time; approximately 6% belongs to the top ten. Source material: peripheral blood. These receptors were obtained from a woman aged 55-70 years with active COVID-19.

The CDR3 DNA reads TGCAGCGTTGCAGGGCGAACGAACACTGAAGCTTTCTTT. This codes for CSVAGRTNTEAFF. The rearrangement uses TRBV29-1 and TRBJ1-1, with D tentatively TRBD1 (5 bases). Germline assignment: CDR1 SQVTM and CDR2 ANQGSEA. The CDR3 runs 13 residues. V gave up 4 bases and J gave up 1 base, with 10 bases separating them.

The chain links TRBV3-1 (or the pseudogene TRBV3-2) to TRBJ1-1; 9 bases are a match to TRBD1. The ends lost 5 bases at V and 5 bases at J; junction bases unmatched: 9. This CDR3 has 15 residues. Germline values: CDR1 LGHDT, CDR2 YNNKEL (reference sequence). The CDR3 region has the DNA TGTGCCAGCAGCTTAAAGGGGACAGGGCATACTGAAGCTTTCTTT. Translating gives CASSLKGTGHTEAFF.

The chain has TRBV28 and TRBJ1-3; a weak D match, TRBD1 (5 bases). Germline CDR1 MDHEN, CDR2 SYDVKM. The CDR3 has 15 residues. The V end lost 6 bases, the J end lost 3 bases, and 15 bases lay between the germline ends. The chain's CDR3 is CASSPNRDSGNTIYF. CDR3 sequence (DNA): TGTGCCAGCAGCCCAAATCGAGACAGTGGAAACACCATATATTTT.

This clone was detected once. The chain joins TRBV27 to TRBJ1-2; D ambiguous. Germline V gene lookup returns CDR1 MNHEY and CDR2 SMNVEV (reference sequence). The CDR3 is 12 residues long. Trimming removed 6 bases from V and 8 bases from J, with 13 bases in between. The CDR3 sequence: CASRSGLVGYTF. The CDR3 DNA follows: TGTGCCAGCAGGTCGGGGTTGGTAGGCTACACCTTC.

V usage is TRBV28 and J usage is TRBJ2-4; 12 bases agree with TRBD1. The CDR3 length is 14 residues. V was clipped by 8 bases and J by 5 bases; unmatched bases: 4. The V gene's germline CDR1 is MDHEN and CDR2 SYDVKM. CDR3 sequence reads: CASGGTGGENIQYF. The CDR3 region has the DNA TGTGCCAGCGGCGGGACAGGGGGCGAAAACATTCAGTACTTC.

This chain connects TRBV2 to TRBJ1-3, with 11 bases that match TRBD1. V shed 6 bases, J shed 3 bases, and the junction held 7 bases outside the gene matches. CDR3 length: 16 amino acids. Germline CDR1 reads SNHLY; CDR2 reads FYNNEI. DNA for the CDR3: TGTGCCAGCAGGCTCGGGACAGGGGGTATTGGAAACACCATATATTTT. This translates into CASRLGTGGIGNTIYF.

The count of this clone is one. CDR3 bases: TGTGCCAGCAGCTTAGCAGCCCAGGGGGCGACTGAAGCTTTCTTT. Its protein is CASSLAAQGATEAFF. The J gene is TRBJ1-1, the V gene TRBV7-3; 8 bases align to TRBD1. The CDR3 consists of 15 residues. V lost 2 bases to trimming and J lost 5 bases; unmatched junction nucleotides: 7. CDR1 is SGHTA, CDR2 FQGTGA, per germline.

The chain links TRBV6-6 to TRBJ1-1; weak D call: TRBD1 (5 bases). Trimming shortened V by 10 bases and J by 3 bases, and 15 bases separated the two germline ends. This CDR3 spans 13 amino acids. The germline V gene encodes CDR1 MNHNY and CDR2 SVGAGI (reference sequence). The CDR3: CAIEQGAHTEAFF. Here the CDR3 DNA reads TGTGCCATCGAGCAGGGCGCGCACACTGAAGCTTTCTTT.

CDR3 region: CASSIDRVYSNQPQHF. The CDR3 DNA is TGTGCCAGTAGTATAGACAGGGTCTATAGCAATCAGCCCCAGCATTTT. The rearrangement uses TRBV19 and TRBJ1-5; D might be TRBD1 (5 bases). The CDR3 extends over 16 amino acids. V gave up 0 bases and J gave up 0 bases, with 9 bases separating them. Germline V lookup: CDR1 LNHDA, CDR2 SQIVND (reference sequence). The variable domain in full, with the rest retrieved from reference TRBV19 and TRBJ1-5, is DGGITQSPKYLFRKEGQNVTLSCEQNLNHDAMYWYRQDPGQGLRLIYYSQIVNDFQKGDIAEGYSVSREKKESFPLTVTSAQKNPTAFYLCASSIDRVYSNQPQHFGDGTRLSIL.

The V call is TRBV7-6, the J call TRBJ2-6, with unresolved D. Deletions cut 1 base from V and 0 bases from J, with 4 bases between. Germline assignment: CDR1 SGHVS and CDR2 FNYEAQ. This CDR3 has 15 amino acids. CDR3 DNA sequence: TGTGCCAGCAGCTTAGGAGTCTCTGGGGCCAACGTCCTGACTTTC. Translated, it gives CASSLGVSGANVLTF.

The chain recombines TRBV30 with TRBJ1-3; 7 nucleotides match TRBD1. Trimming removed 4 bases from V and 3 bases from J; junction bases left unmatched: 9. Germline CDR1 reads GTSNPN; CDR2 reads SVGIG (reference sequence). The CDR3 is made up of 15 amino acids. The CDR3 nucleotides are TGTGCCTGGATTACCGGGACAGCGAGTGGAAACACCATATATTTT. It codes for CAWITGTASGNTIYF. The full variable domain, completed using reference TRBV30 and TRBJ1-3, is SQTIHQWPATLVQPVGSPLSLECTVEGTSNPNLYWYRQAAGRGLQLLFYSVGIGQISSEVPQNLSASRPQDRQFILSSKKLLLSDSGFYLCAWITGTASGNTIYFGEGSWLTVV.

This chain connects TRBV7-2 to TRBJ2-1, with 7 positions matching TRBD2. The CDR3 sequence is 16 residues long. Germline assignment: CDR1 SGHTA and CDR2 FQGNSA. Losses at the gene ends were 5 bases for V and 1 base for J; bases not matched to a gene: 8. The CDR3: CASSTSGILSYNEQFF. CDR3 in DNA: TGTGCCAGCAGCACCAGCGGGATACTTTCCTACAATGAGCAGTTCTTC.

The V call is TRBV12-5, the J call TRBJ2-6; D possibly corresponds to TRBD1 (5 bases). There are 14 residues in the CDR3. Deletions cut 4 bases from V and 2 bases from J, with 6 bases between. Germline lookup yields CDR1 LGHNT and CDR2 FRNRAP. The CDR3 reads CASGSGPGANVLTF. CDR3 coding DNA: TGTGCTAGTGGTTCAGGGCCTGGGGCCAACGTCCTGACTTTC.

The chain links TRBV1 to TRBJ2-7; whether TRBD1, the table's D call, matches the DNA was not checked. TRBV1 is a known pseudogene. This CDR3 spans 15 amino acids. Here the CDR3 reads CTSSRPGTGAHEQYF. Here the CDR3 DNA reads TGCACCAGCAGCCGGCCCGGGACAGGGGCACACGAGCAGTACTTC.

The rearrangement links TRBV10-3 to TRBJ2-2; 11 bases align to TRBD2. The V segment lost 7 bases and the J segment 7 bases; nucleotides outside the gene matches: 5. Germline CDR1 reads ENHRY; CDR2 reads SYGVKD. CDR3 size: 14 residues. In DNA form, the CDR3 reads TGTGCCATCACCGGGACTAGCGGCAGCGGGGAGCTGTTTTTT. Translation gives CAITGTSGSGELFF.